The 10 T cell receptor beta chains below come from one sample, sequenced in a study of T cell responses to AZD1222 COVID-19 vaccine. TCRdb's table, derived via immunoSEQ multiplex PCR, lists solely in-frame clones and lacks some. The sample yields roughly 150,000 clones, 88% seen once. The material sequenced was peripheral blood, taken 28 days after the second AZD1222 dose. All receptors derive from an adult who received the AZD1222 COVID-19 vaccine.

The gene calls are TRBV7-9 and TRBJ1-6; 8 nucleotides match TRBD1. CDR3 size: 17 residues. The germline V gene encodes CDR1 SEHNR and CDR2 FQNEAQ (reference sequence). J was trimmed by 11 bases and V by 6 bases; bases with no gene match: 18. The CDR3 nucleotides read TGTGCCAGCAGACACCCACGGGGGGACAGGCCTCGAACACCCCTCCACTTT. Translating it yields CASRHPRGDRPRTPLHF.

This clone was recorded a few times. The chain is built from TRBV5-1 and TRBJ1-4, with a weak D call TRBD1 (6 bases). The germline V gene encodes CDR1 SGHRS and CDR2 YFSETQ. The germline V and J ends were trimmed by 0 bases and 3 bases, with 9 bases remaining between them. There are 15 residues in the CDR3. Here the CDR3 DNA reads TGCGCCAGCAGCTTGGTGGGGGGCCCTAATGAAAAACTGTTTTTT. Protein sequence: CASSLVGGPNEKLFF. The full variable domain, rest sourced from reference TRBV5-1 and TRBJ1-4, is KAGVTQTPRYLIKTRGQQVTLSCSPISGHRSVSWYQQTPGQGLQFLFEYFSETQRNKGNFPGRFSGRQFSNSRSEMNVSTLELGDSALYLCASSLVGGPNEKLFFGSGTQLSVL.

The chain uses TRBV7-8 and TRBJ2-3, with 9 bases aligning to TRBD1. Germline V CDR1 and CDR2: SGHVS, FQNEAQ. The CDR3 runs to 16 residues. J was trimmed by 5 bases and V by 2 bases; bases with no gene match: 8. CDR3 nucleotide sequence: TGTGCCAGCAGCTTAAAGGTAACAGGGGGCGAAGATACGCAGTATTTT. The encoded protein is CASSLKVTGGEDTQYF.

V usage is TRBV19 and J usage is TRBJ2-6; 11 bases line up with TRBD1. V gave up 3 bases and J gave up 0 bases; unmatched junction bases: 10. The CDR3 spans 20 residues. The V gene's germline CDR1 is LNHDA and CDR2 SQIVND (reference sequence). In DNA form, the CDR3 reads TGTGCCAGTAGTATCCGAGGACAGGGGGCGATTTACTCTGGGGCCAACGTCCTGACTTTC. Amino acids: CASSIRGQGAIYSGANVLTF. Complete variable domain (other parts from reference TRBV19 and TRBJ2-6): DGGITQSPKYLFRKEGQNVTLSCEQNLNHDAMYWYRQDPGQGLRLIYYSQIVNDFQKGDIAEGYSVSREKKESFPLTVTSAQKNPTAFYLCASSIRGQGAIYSGANVLTFGAGSRLTVL.

V gene TRBV6-2 or TRBV6-3 combines with J gene TRBJ1-3; 7 bases fit TRBD1. The CDR3 covers 20 residues. Germline values: CDR1 MNHEY, CDR2 SVGEGT. Germline trimming cut 5 bases from V and 0 bases from J; bases unmatched to any gene: 19. The CDR3 region has the DNA TGTGCCAGCAGTAATTCCGGGACAGAACTTTACCGCCTCTCTGGAAACACCATATATTTT. This sequence encodes CASSNSGTELYRLSGNTIYF.

The rearrangement links TRBV28 to TRBJ1-1; D ambiguous. The CDR3 runs 12 residues. CDR1 and CDR2 from the germline V gene are MDHEN and SYDVKM. Trimming took 4 bases from V and 10 from J, leaving 13 bases between them. Written as DNA, the CDR3 is TGTGCCAGCAGTTCCGGACGAATCCCAGCTTTCTTT. Residues: CASSSGRIPAFF.

This clone was seen just once. The V and J genes are TRBV5-8 and TRBJ1-6; the match to TRBD1 covers 7 bases. V was pared by 6 bases and J by 7 bases, with 7 bases of the junction left unmatched. The CDR3 sequence is 14 residues long. CDR1 and CDR2 (germline): SGHTS, YDEGEE. CDR3 protein: CASKTGYSNSPLHF. CDR3 sequence (DNA): TGTGCCAGCAAGACAGGGTATAGCAATTCACCCCTCCACTTT.

This clone was counted only a few times. CDR3 loop: CASSDTSSVKNTEAFF. CDR3 sequence (DNA): TGTGCCAGCAGTGATACCTCTTCCGTTAAGAACACTGAAGCTTTCTTT. This chain connects TRBV25-1 to TRBJ1-1; no definite D call. CDR1 is MGHDK, CDR2 SYGVNS, per germline. V lost 3 bases to trimming and J lost 1 base, with 15 bases between them. CDR3 length equals 16 residues. The full variable domain, completed using reference TRBV25-1 and TRBJ1-1, is EADIYQTPRYLVIGTGKKITLECSQTMGHDKMYWYQQDPGMELHLIHYSYGVNSTEKGDLSSESTVSRIRTEHFPLTLESARPSHTSQYLCASSDTSSVKNTEAFFGQGTRLTVV.

Concerning this clone: One base away lies a much larger clone, so this may be a sequencing read error. The chain employs TRBV5-5 and TRBJ2-1; D gene uncertain. V was shortened by 2 bases and J by 6 bases, with 3 bases between the two germline ends. This CDR3 has 11 amino acids. Looked up from germline, CDR1 is SGHKS and CDR2 is YYEKEE (reference sequence). The CDR3 loop reads CASSLLNEQFF. The CDR3 DNA reads TGTGCCAGCAGCTTACTCAATGAGCAGTTCTTC. The full variable domain, its missing parts supplied by reference TRBV5-5 and TRBJ2-1, is DAGVTQSPTHLIKTRGQQVTLRCSPISGHKSVSWYQQVLGQGPQFIFQYYEKEERGRGNFPDRFSARQFPNYSSELNVNALLLGDSALYLCASSLLNEQFFGPGTRLTVL.

In this sample, this clone turned up once. The rearrangement joins TRBV5-4 to TRBJ1-1, with a possible D match to TRBD1 (6 bases). This CDR3 is built from 17 residues. The germline CDR1 and CDR2 sequences are SGHNT and YYREEE (reference sequence). Between the trimmed V and J ends, which lost 4 bases and 5 bases, there was a span of 24 bases. The CDR3 spells CASSPARGGAGKTEAFF. CDR3 sequence (DNA): TGTGCCAGCAGCCCGGCCCGGGGGGGCGCGGGGAAAACTGAAGCTTTCTTT.